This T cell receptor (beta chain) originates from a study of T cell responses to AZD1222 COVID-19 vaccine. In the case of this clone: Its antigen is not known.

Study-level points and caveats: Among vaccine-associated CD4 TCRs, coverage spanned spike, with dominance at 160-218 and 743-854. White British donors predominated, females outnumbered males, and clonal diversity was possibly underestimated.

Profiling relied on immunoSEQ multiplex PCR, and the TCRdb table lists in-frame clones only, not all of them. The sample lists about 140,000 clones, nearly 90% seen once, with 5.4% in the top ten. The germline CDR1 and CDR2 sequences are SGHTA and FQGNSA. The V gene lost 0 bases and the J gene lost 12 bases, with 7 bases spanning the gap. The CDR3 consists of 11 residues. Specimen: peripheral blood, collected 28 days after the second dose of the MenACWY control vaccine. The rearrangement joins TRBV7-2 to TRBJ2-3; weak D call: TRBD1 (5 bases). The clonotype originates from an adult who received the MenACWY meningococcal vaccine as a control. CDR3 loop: CASSLARVQYF. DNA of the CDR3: TGTGCCAGCAGCTTAGCCAGGGTCCAGTATTTT.